This T cell receptor beta chain was found in a study of cytomegalovirus exposure and HLA in healthy donors (dated by TCRdb to about 2017). Looking at the study overall: An earlier analysis of roughly 500 of the donors reported 250 to 300 Gb of sequence data and 117 million unique TCR beta sequences from about 180 million T cells. An early release that covered some 640 HLA-typed donors contained approximately 320 gigabases of sequencing data and some 87 million unique TCR sequences. Among the roughly 400 genotyped donors, around 81% belonged to the genetic ancestry cluster associated with self-reported Caucasian donors. The study was designed to test whether signatures of past pathogen exposure could be identified by cataloging public T cell receptors. The study profiled the T cell repertoires of some 610 subjects by immunosequencing and related them to cytomegalovirus serostatus. Besides the first cohort of roughly 640 subjects, a separate validation cohort made up of 120 different subjects was used. High-throughput TCR immunosequencing, statistical association of individual TCRs with disease status, and machine learning were combined to predict cytomegalovirus infection status. To study patterns of TCR occurrence, a later analysis re-analyzed previously published TCR beta repertoires from hundreds of donors and added high-resolution HLA genotyping. Rather than using new phenotypic data, the later analysis identified candidate immune exposures from TCR beta sequences and from how often those sequences occurred across donors. In an earlier analysis of roughly 580 of the donors, high-throughput TCR beta sequencing was used to judge whether each TCR beta V gene segment behaved as functional or pseudogenic. Donor age, sex, ethnicity and CMV serostatus were compiled together with the repertoire data. In a later genetic analysis, genome-wide SNP genotypes for about three fifths of the 666 donors were used, and that subset was treated as a discovery cohort. Every discovery cohort repertoire had been produced on one sequencing platform. Class I and class II HLA loci were covered by the typing at four-digit resolution. Typing coverage differed by locus: A, B, C, DRB1 and DQB1 were typed in about 629-640 donors, DQA1 in about 560, DPA1 in nearly 610, and DPB1 in 450 to 480. About five DR-DQ haplotypes were handled as single units for association and clustering because linkage in the cohort was strong. Among about 360 genotyped donors of the cohort, an average of 235,054 unique TCR beta nucleotide sequences were sequenced per donor, around 18% of them non-productive.

A remark on this clone: No cognate antigen has been identified for it. The input lacks base qualities; no much larger clone sits a single base away.

The germline V gene (reference sequence) gives CDR1 as LNHDA and CDR2 as SQIVND. V is trimmed back by 4 bases and J by 6 bases, and the junction contains 8 bases that no gene match accounts for. The CDR3 spans 15 residues, from the cysteine through the phenylalanine. Here the CDR3 DNA is all that survives: 45 bases in frame from base 1. The library came from the immunoSEQ multiplex PCR assay. For the multiplex PCR, a mixture combining 60 forward primers for TCR Vbeta segments and 13 reverse primers for TCR Jbeta segments was used. Amplification of the CDR3 region of rearranged TCR beta genes was performed with a multiplex PCR assay on genomic DNA. The amplified TCR beta libraries were sequenced on the Illumina HiSeq System as 87-base-pair reads. The original methods were these. A later analysis counted about 80 million unique TCR beta chains across the roughly 700 repertoires, and about 10 million of these chains were shared by at least two donors. To remove PCR and sequencing errors, raw reads were error-corrected and collapsed into unique sequences using a nearest-neighbor algorithm that merged closely related sequences. To assign V, D and J gene segments, CDR3 sequences were aligned to IMGT reference sequences. Each retained sequence needed at least a six-nucleotide match to both a V gene segment and a J gene segment. A rearrangement counted as productive if the CDR3 had no stop codons and remained in frame with V and J, and every other rearrangement counted as non-productive. Following IMGT convention, CDR3 was defined as the stretch from the second conserved V-encoded cysteine up to the conserved J-encoded phenylalanine. Sequences without an unambiguous match to a single V gene segment were excluded from the earlier analysis of several hundred of the donors. In an earlier analysis of a few hundred of the donors, V segments were called functional above 56.7% productive rearrangements and were called segregating when the between-donor standard deviation exceeded 5%. A statistical classification framework was developed to diagnose cytomegalovirus status using the catalog of TCR beta chain sequences. In a later analysis, V and J genes were assigned by comparing TCR nucleotide sequences against IMGT/GENE-DB human TR gene sequences. Using the TCRdist pipeline, a later analysis assigned CDR3 sequences along with most-parsimonious VDJ recombination scenarios. In a later analysis, every TCR beta chain was defined by the combination of its CDR3 amino acid sequence and its V-gene family, and reads without a unique V-gene family were dropped. As a way to deal with suspected cross-contamination and a sequencing artifact, a later analysis dropped 450 to 700 nucleotide sequences that were highly shared and had low generation probability. In a later analysis, a clonal expansion index was calculated for each public chain from normalized within-repertoire ranks of inferred template counts. In a later analysis, generation probabilities were computed with a VDJ recombination model fitted to out-of-frame rearrangements, and the resulting probabilities were checked against IGoR. In a later analysis, hypergeometric tests were used to score TCR-TCR, TCR-HLA and TCR-CMV co-occurrence, with a repertoire-size bias correction applied to TCR pairs. A later analysis estimated false discovery rates by permuting HLA or CMV assignments 20 times. A later analysis grouped co-occurring TCRs with DBSCAN, adding TCRdist sequence similarity when clustering within HLA-allele-positive subsets. Co-occurrence clustering excluded repertoires with fewer than 30,000 or more than 120,000 public chains, plus five with anomalous nucleotide sharing. As stored in TCRdb, this immuneACCESS dataset retains in-frame rearrangements with V and J assigned. A fraction of the clones does not appear; measured against another copy, unresolved V genes explain less than half of the discrepancy, and the remainder lacks a known reason. The V and J calls and clone size were taken over from that table, and D and trimming were inferred from the DNA. The sample includes 100,000 to 150,000 clones, with about two thirds observed a single time. 2.9% of the sample goes to the ten largest clones.

The cohort was made up of approximately 670 healthy bone marrow donors. Cohort members were all nominally healthy when sampled, although unrecorded immune exposures were likely present. Of the 700 or so cohort members, about 280 had positive CMV serostatus and just over 350 had negative CMV serostatus, and CMV serostatus was not recorded for the donor. A peripheral blood sample was provided by each donor, and peripheral blood mononuclear cells were used for TCR beta sequencing. The Qiagen DNeasy Blood Extraction Kit was used to extract genomic DNA from the blood cell samples. The paper as a whole reports these results and caveats: In a later analysis, the rate of TCR association differed among HLA loci, with DRB1 alleles having the most associated TCRs and HLA-C alleles having the fewest. Correlated functional status among segregating V segments might be attributable to linkage disequilibrium, but an unknown experimental factor could not be ruled out. The earlier analysis of some 540 of the donors excluded roughly 17 rarely observed V segments, including chromosome 9 orphons, because counts were too low. This cohort had only TCR beta chains sequenced, and the lack of alpha or paired-chain data limited which features could be detected. A later genetic analysis reported fewer N-insertions in productive TCRs among donors in an Asian-associated ancestry cluster than the roughly 620-donor mean. A further reported finding was that TCR beta sequences accurately predicted the HLA-A and HLA-B alleles for most subjects in the first cohort. Several of the top co-occurrence clusters appeared to be linked to parvovirus B19, influenza, CMV and Epstein-Barr virus, according to a later analysis. While some public TCRs were present in many individuals, most TCR sequences turned up only very rarely across donors. A cluster of highly shared sequence variants was judged likely to be a technical artifact of the sequencing pipeline. HLA typing was unavailable for some donors at each locus, so association tests used only the typed subset. Because the 87-base-pair reads could not distinguish some IMGT-functional V segments, including TRBV6-2 and TRBV6-3, those segments were excluded. The study gave a list of 150 to 200 TCR beta chains associated with cytomegalovirus. An earlier analysis of some 590 of the donors showed that most TCR beta V segments appeared in productive rearrangements either about 90% or about 30% of the time, which broadly matched IMGT annotations. In a later analysis, most CMV-associated TCR beta chains were found to appear HLA-restricted, with HLA associations seemingly driven largely by CMV exposure. Roughly uniform sequencing depth across donors was assumed in presence/absence analyses, although this assumption may not hold. In vitro tests confirmed that a few of the cytomegalovirus-associated TCR beta chains recognize cytomegalovirus antigens. The authors suggested that the approach could potentially be extended to other disease states and immunological phenotypes. The only immune exposure information available for the cohort was CMV serostatus. Specific HLA alleles were associated with over 15,000 TCR beta sequences at a false discovery rate of 0.05 in a later analysis. In a later analysis, HLA-associated TCR beta chains were found to be more clonally expanded and to have lower generation probabilities than equally common non-associated chains. V-gene and J-gene trimming of TCR beta chains was associated with a missense DCLRE1C variant in a later genetic analysis, and the association was replicated in an independent cohort. When HLA alleles, especially DR and DQ, strongly co-occurred, TCR associations were difficult to assign to individual alleles. Cytomegalovirus status was reported to be diagnosed by the classifier with high specificity and sensitivity in both the original and validation cohorts.

Sample: PBMCs. The receptor's source is a human donor in good health. Recombination connected TRBV19 to TRBJ1-4, and TRBD1 matches 7 of the central bases. CDR3 region: CASSRPEGADEKLFF. The nucleotide sequence is given as TGTGCCAGTAGTAGACCGGAGGGGGCGGATGAAAAACTGTTTTTT. Joined to the reference TRBV19 and TRBJ1-4 proteins, this CDR3 gives the full variable domain: DGGITQSPKYLFRKEGQNVTLSCEQNLNHDAMYWYRQDPGQGLRLIYYSQIVNDFQKGDIAEGYSVSREKKESFPLTVTSAQKNPTAFYLCASSRPEGADEKLFFGSGTQLSVL.